This entry lists 30 T cell receptor beta chains sequenced from one sample in a study of blood T cell repertoires in COVID-19. Sequencing used immunoSEQ multiplex PCR; TCRdb keeps in-frame clones, though not all of them. The sample yields 250,000 to 400,000 clones, around 87% seen once. The sequencing input was PBMCs or T cells enriched from blood (not recorded which). The source of these receptors is a young woman who had recovered from COVID-19.

The V and J genes are TRBV6-2 or TRBV6-3 and TRBJ2-3; no clear D gene. V lost 1 base and J 0 bases, leaving 11 bases between the germline ends. The CDR3 runs 16 residues. Germline V gene lookup returns CDR1 MNHEY and CDR2 SVGEGT. The CDR3 nucleotides are TGTGCCAGCAGTTACTTAGAGAAGATTAGCACAGATACGCAGTATTTT. Translating gives CASSYLEKISTDTQYF.

The rearrangement links TRBV11-1 to TRBJ1-4; 7 nucleotides agree with TRBD1. CDR1 is SGHAT, CDR2 FQDESV, per germline (reference sequence). J lost 6 bases, V lost 5 bases, and 6 bases had no gene match. The CDR3 consists of 14 residues. Here the CDR3 reads CASSRTGEDEKLFF. CDR3 DNA: TGTGCCAGCAGCCGAACAGGGGAGGATGAAAAACTGTTTTTT.

The rearrangement links TRBV5-8 to TRBJ1-5; D is perhaps TRBD1 (6 bases). In germline, CDR1 is SGHTS, CDR2 YDEGEE. V gave up 0 bases and J gave up 3 bases, with 10 bases separating them. The CDR3 contains 15 residues. The CDR3 protein is CASSLEQGLNQPQHF. CDR3 bases: TGTGCCAGCAGCTTGGAGCAGGGGCTCAATCAGCCCCAGCATTTT.

The J gene is TRBJ2-3, the V gene TRBV15; 10 bases fit TRBD2. V shed 4 bases, J shed 7 bases, and the junction held 8 bases outside the gene matches. The germline V gene encodes CDR1 LNHNV and CDR2 YYDKDF (reference sequence). The CDR3 covers 15 residues. In DNA form, the CDR3 reads TGTGCCACCAGCAAAGCGGGGGGGCCGTTGTATACGCAGTATTTT. Encoded protein: CATSKAGGPLYTQYF.

The genes are TRBV27 and TRBJ1-6, with TRBD1 as a possible D gene (5 bases). The V end was cut by 1 base, the J end by 10 bases, with 11 bases between. The CDR3 has 14 amino acids. CDR1 is MNHEY and CDR2 is SMNVEV in the germline V gene (reference sequence). The CDR3 coding sequence is TGTGCCAGCAGTTTATATGCAGGGAACTCACCCCTCCACTTT. Translated, it gives CASSLYAGNSPLHF.

The J gene is TRBJ1-4, the V gene TRBV2; no clear D. The ends were cut back, 0 bases at V and 0 bases at J, with 11 bases in the middle. The CDR3 length is 17 residues. Germline V gives CDR1 SNHLY, CDR2 FYNNEI. The CDR3 sequence is CASSEALTAATNEKLFF. CDR3 nucleotide sequence: TGTGCCAGCAGTGAAGCGCTGACCGCGGCAACTAATGAAAAACTGTTTTTT.

The rearrangement links TRBV6-5 to TRBJ1-4; 8 bases map to TRBD1. This CDR3 contains 13 residues. V dropped 6 bases and J dropped 8; count of bases not matched to a gene: 5. Looked up from germline, CDR1 is MNHEY and CDR2 is SVGAGI. CDR3 sequence: CASRDRVIEKLFF. CDR3 in DNA: TGTGCCAGCAGGGACAGGGTAATCGAAAAACTGTTTTTT.

This clone appeared a few times. The CDR3 coding sequence is TGCGCCAGCAGCTTGGAGACTAGCGGGGGAAACCAGTACTTC. Translating it yields CASSLETSGGNQYF. The chain joins TRBV5-1 to TRBJ2-7; TRBD2 matches 12 bases. Germline CDR1 is SGHRS and CDR2 is YFSETQ. V trimming: 0 bases; J trimming: 10 bases; junction bases outside the gene matches: 5. The CDR3 is 14 amino acids. The variable domain in full, with the rest retrieved from reference TRBV5-1 and TRBJ2-7, is KAGVTQTPRYLIKTRGQQVTLSCSPISGHRSVSWYQQTPGQGLQFLFEYFSETQRNKGNFPGRFSGRQFSNSRSEMNVSTLELGDSALYLCASSLETSGGNQYFGPGTRLTVT.

The V call is TRBV29-1, the J call TRBJ2-2, with 7 bases identical to TRBD1. Germline V gene sequence: CDR1 SQVTM, CDR2 ANQGSEA. The junction had 6 bases not matched to a gene; V was cut back by 7 bases and J by 4 bases. This CDR3 region has 13 residues. The CDR3 sequence is CSGSRGFTGELFF. CDR3 DNA: TGCAGCGGCTCCAGGGGGTTCACCGGGGAGCTGTTTTTT.

This chain connects TRBV4-2 to TRBJ1-4, with D maybe TRBD1 (5 bases). Germline lookup yields CDR1 LGHNA and CDR2 YNFKEQ. CDR3 length equals 14 residues. Trimming stripped 0 bases from V and 7 bases from J, with 9 bases between. CDR3 coding DNA: TGTGCCAGCAGCCAAGAAAGGGGTGGTGAAAAACTGTTTTTT. As protein: CASSQERGGEKLFF.

The rearrangement links TRBV29-1 to TRBJ2-6; D is possibly TRBD1 (5 bases). The CDR3 length is 13 residues. Germline V gene data show CDR1 as SQVTM and CDR2 as ANQGSEA. V was cut by 4 bases and J by 3 bases, with 7 bases left in between. The DNA of the CDR3 is TGCAGCGTTGCAGGGCTTGGGGCCAACGTCCTGACTTTC. It is translated as CSVAGLGANVLTF.

Comment on this clone: The sample has other DNA sequences that encode this CDR3 too. The genes are TRBV5-1 and TRBJ1-1, with 9 bases aligning to TRBD1. The CDR3 spans 14 residues. Germline V CDR1 and CDR2: SGHRS, YFSETQ. J gave up 5 bases and V 3 bases, and 5 bases lay outside the gene matches. The CDR3 sequence: CASSSQGAETEAFF. DNA for the CDR3: TGCGCCAGCAGCTCACAGGGGGCCGAGACTGAAGCTTTCTTT.

V usage is TRBV6-2 or TRBV6-3 and J usage is TRBJ1-5, with a weak D call TRBD1 (6 bases). The CDR3 has 15 residues. With 3 bases removed from V and 5 bases from J, the gap between germline ends came to 14 bases. Germline V gene sequence: CDR1 MNHEY, CDR2 SVGEGT. For the CDR3, the DNA is TGTGCCAGCAGTTATGGGGGCAGGAGACATCAGCCCCAGCATTTT. The encoded protein is CASSYGGRRHQPQHF.

This clone appeared once. The gene calls are TRBV5-6 and TRBJ2-7; no reliable D call. Germline V lookup: CDR1 SGHDT, CDR2 YYEEEE. The V end lost 3 bases, the J end lost 6 bases, and 10 bases lay between the germline ends. The CDR3 has 12 amino acids. The CDR3 loop reads CASSYDFGEQYF. The CDR3 nucleotides read TGTGCCAGCAGCTATGACTTCGGCGAGCAGTACTTC.

The chain is built from TRBV13 and TRBJ2-5; 7 bases are a match to TRBD2. Germline CDR1 reads PRHDT; CDR2 reads FYEKMQ (reference sequence). V trimming: 4 bases; J trimming: 4 bases; junction bases outside the gene matches: 12. The CDR3 sequence is 16 residues long. CDR3 protein: CASSSWGGSPRETQYF. Written as DNA, the CDR3 is TGTGCCAGCAGCTCCTGGGGGGGGTCCCCCCGAGAGACCCAGTACTTC.

V is TRBV7-9 and J is TRBJ1-6; D call uncertain. CDR3 length: 14 residues. The germline gives CDR1 SEHNR, CDR2 FQNEAQ (reference sequence). V lost 1 base, J lost 6 bases, and 7 bases lay in between. In DNA form, the CDR3 reads TGTGCCAGCAGCTTAGTGGGCCCTAATTCACCCCTCCACTTT. This sequence encodes CASSLVGPNSPLHF. Full variable domain (remainder filled in from reference TRBV7-9 and TRBJ1-6): DTGVSQNPRHKITKRGQNVTFRCDPISEHNRLYWYRQTLGQGPEFLTYFQNEAQLEKSRLLSDRFSAERPKGSFSTLEIQRTEQGDSAMYLCASSLVGPNSPLHFGNGTRLTVT.

This clone appeared once. J is TRBJ2-6 and V is TRBV11-2; D is possibly TRBD1 (6 bases). From germline, CDR1 is SGHAT and CDR2 FQNNGV. V was pared by 3 bases and J by 0 bases, with 12 bases between. CDR3 length: 17 residues. CDR3 protein: CASSLQGFFSGANVLTF. CDR3 in DNA: TGTGCCAGCAGCTTGCAGGGGTTTTTCTCTGGGGCCAACGTCCTGACTTTC.

In this sample, this clone turned up a few times. V gene TRBV2 combines with J gene TRBJ2-3; D gene unclear. Germline CDR1 is SNHLY and CDR2 is FYNNEI. With 1 base removed from V and 8 bases from J, the gap between germline ends came to 10 bases. This CDR3 contains 13 residues. CDR3 nucleotide sequence: TGTGCCAGCAGTGAAGACCGTACATTTACGCAGTATTTT. It translates to CASSEDRTFTQYF.

This chain connects TRBV6-5 to TRBJ1-2, with 9 bases lining up with TRBD1. Looked up from germline, CDR1 is MNHEY and CDR2 is SVGAGI. The CDR3 is made up of 14 amino acids. Trimming removed 4 bases from V and 6 bases from J; junction bases left unmatched: 6. CDR3 DNA: TGTGCCAGCAGTTTTATTACAGGGGGCGATGGCTACACCTTC. Protein product: CASSFITGGDGYTF.

The V and J genes are TRBV6-5 and TRBJ1-5; TRBD1 agrees at 11 bases. Germline V lookup: CDR1 MNHEY, CDR2 SVGAGI. This CDR3 has 15 amino acids. V was pared by 6 bases and J by 6 bases, with 7 bases of the junction left unmatched. This CDR3 reads CASSKGQGVFQPQHF. As DNA, the CDR3 is TGTGCCAGCAGCAAGGGACAGGGGGTGTTTCAGCCCCAGCATTTT.

This clone was counted between two and nine times. This rearrangement joins TRBV6-1 to TRBJ1-2; D possibly corresponds to TRBD1 (6 bases). This CDR3 has 15 residues. V shed 1 base and J shed 6 bases, with 15 bases lying between them. CDR1 MNHNS and CDR2 SASEGT come from the germline V gene. The chain's CDR3 is CASSEEAGEGHGYTF. The CDR3 bases are TGTGCCAGCAGTGAAGAGGCAGGGGAAGGGCATGGCTACACCTTC.

The chain carries TRBV9 and TRBJ1-1; D is perhaps TRBD1 (6 bases). V shed 0 bases and J shed 0 bases, with 9 bases lying between them. Germline assignment: CDR1 SGDLS and CDR2 YYNGEE. This CDR3 contains 15 residues. This CDR3 reads CASSVGTEMNTEAFF. The CDR3 coding sequence is TGTGCCAGCAGCGTAGGGACAGAGATGAACACTGAAGCTTTCTTT. The entire variable domain, with the rest obtained from reference TRBV9 and TRBJ1-1, is as follows: DSGVTQTPKHLITATGQRVTLRCSPRSGDLSVYWYQQSLDQGLQFLIQYYNGEERAKGNILERFSAQQFPDLHSELNLSSLELGDSALYFCASSVGTEMNTEAFFGQGTRLTVV.

The chain uses TRBV6-5 and TRBJ2-5, with 7 bases identical to TRBD1. Germline values: CDR1 MNHEY, CDR2 SVGAGI. The CDR3 extends over 13 amino acids. V shed 10 bases, J shed 5 bases, and the junction held 10 bases outside the gene matches. The CDR3 spells CANRKGTEETQYF. DNA of the CDR3: TGTGCCAACCGCAAAGGGACAGAGGAGACCCAGTACTTC.

The V call is TRBV28, the J call TRBJ1-4; tentative D call: TRBD1 (6 bases). The CDR3 has 15 amino acids. V lost 4 bases and J lost 6, with 15 bases in between. Germline values: CDR1 MDHEN, CDR2 SYDVKM. Here the CDR3 reads CASSSLGTLDEKLFF. The CDR3 DNA follows: TGTGCCAGCAGTTCCCTCGGGACACTGGATGAAAAACTGTTTTTT.

The CDR3 protein is CASSLGQAATNEKLFF. For the CDR3, the DNA is TGTGCCAGCAGCTTAGGACAGGCCGCAACTAATGAAAAACTGTTTTTT. The chain carries TRBV7-9 and TRBJ1-4; a weak D match, TRBD1 (6 bases). This CDR3 region has 16 residues. V gave up 1 base and J gave up 0 bases, with 9 bases separating them. Germline loops: CDR1 SEHNR, CDR2 FQNEAQ (reference sequence).

The chain combines TRBV3-1 (or the pseudogene TRBV3-2) with TRBJ1-1, with no clear D. CDR3 length: 15 amino acids. Trimming cost V 1 base and J 4 bases, with 13 bases left between them. Germline CDR1 and CDR2: LGHDT and YNNKEL (reference sequence). CDR3 loop: CASSQGYGRITEAFF. The DNA of the CDR3 is TGTGCCAGCAGCCAAGGTTACGGGAGGATCACTGAAGCTTTCTTT.

The chain is built from TRBV2 and TRBJ1-2; D not certain. The CDR3 runs to 14 residues. The germline CDR1 and CDR2 sequences are SNHLY and FYNNEI. Trimming took off 1 base at V and 3 bases at J, with 9 bases between the two ends. The CDR3 loop is CASSEVADYYGYTF. CDR3 in DNA: TGTGCCAGCAGTGAAGTTGCGGATTACTATGGCTACACCTTC.

This clone was found once. The chain carries TRBV5-8 and TRBJ1-5; 9 bases fit TRBD1. The CDR3 contains 13 residues. The V gene end was trimmed by 4 bases and the J gene end by 11 bases; junction bases not matched to a gene: 7. Germline V gene data show CDR1 as SGHTS and CDR2 as YDEGEE. The CDR3 nucleotides are TGTGCCAGCAGCCTCCGGGACAGGGCGGCCCAGCATTTT. This codes for CASSLRDRAAQHF.

This chain links TRBV28 with TRBJ1-1; 7 bases are a match to TRBD1. J lost 0 bases, V lost 8 bases, and 6 bases had no gene match. The CDR3 is 14 residues long. Germline CDR1 MDHEN, CDR2 SYDVKM. CDR3 nucleotide sequence: TGTGCCAGCGTCGAAGGACAGGTGAACACTGAAGCTTTCTTT. It is translated as CASVEGQVNTEAFF.

This chain links TRBV5-1 with TRBJ2-7; D gene ambiguous. CDR1 and CDR2 from the germline V gene are SGHRS and YFSETQ. The CDR3 length is 13 residues. The V end was cut by 0 bases, the J end by 1 base, with 5 bases between. In nucleotides, the CDR3 is TGCGCCAGCAGCTTGGACAGATCCTACGAGCAGTACTTC. It codes for CASSLDRSYEQYF.